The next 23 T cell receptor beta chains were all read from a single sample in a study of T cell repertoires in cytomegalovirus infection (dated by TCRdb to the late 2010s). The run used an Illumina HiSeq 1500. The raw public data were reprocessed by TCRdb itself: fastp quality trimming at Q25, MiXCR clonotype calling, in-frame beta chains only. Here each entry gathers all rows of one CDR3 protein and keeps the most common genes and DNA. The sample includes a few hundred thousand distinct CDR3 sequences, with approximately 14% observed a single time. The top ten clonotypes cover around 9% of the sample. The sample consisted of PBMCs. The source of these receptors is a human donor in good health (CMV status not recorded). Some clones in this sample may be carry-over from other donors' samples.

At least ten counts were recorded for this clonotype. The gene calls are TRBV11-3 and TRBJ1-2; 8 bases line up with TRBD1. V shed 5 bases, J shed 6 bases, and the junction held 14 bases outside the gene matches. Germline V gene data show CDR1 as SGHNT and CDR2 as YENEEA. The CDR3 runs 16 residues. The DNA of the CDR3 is TGTGCCAGCAGCAAACCGACAGGGGATGAATGGGATGGCTACACCTTC. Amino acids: CASSKPTGDEWDGYTF. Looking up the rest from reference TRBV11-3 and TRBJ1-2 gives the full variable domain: EAGVVQSPRYKIIEKKQPVAFWCNPISGHNTLYWYLQNLGQGPELLIRYENEEAVDDSQLPKDRFSAERLKGVDSTLKIQPAELGDSAVYLCASSKPTGDEWDGYTFGSGTRLTVV.

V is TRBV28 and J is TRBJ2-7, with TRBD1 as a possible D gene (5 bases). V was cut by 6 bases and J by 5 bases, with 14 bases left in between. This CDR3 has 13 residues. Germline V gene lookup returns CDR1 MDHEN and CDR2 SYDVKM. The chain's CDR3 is CASRGLLTHEQYF. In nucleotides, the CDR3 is TGTGCCAGCAGGGGGCTACTTACCCACGAGCAGTACTTC.

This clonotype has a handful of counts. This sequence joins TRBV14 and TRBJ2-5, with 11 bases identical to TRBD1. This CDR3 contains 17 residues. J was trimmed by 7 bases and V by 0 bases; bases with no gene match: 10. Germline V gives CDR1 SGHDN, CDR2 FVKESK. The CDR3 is CASSQDIGGGQGATQYF. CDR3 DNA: TGTGCCAGCAGCCAAGATATCGGCGGTGGACAGGGGGCGACCCAGTACTTC.

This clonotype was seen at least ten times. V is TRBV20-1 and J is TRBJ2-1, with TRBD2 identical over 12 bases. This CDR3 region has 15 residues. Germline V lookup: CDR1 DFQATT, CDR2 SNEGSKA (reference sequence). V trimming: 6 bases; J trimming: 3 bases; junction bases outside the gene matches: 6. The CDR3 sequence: CSAQTSGSGYNEQFF. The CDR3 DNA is TGCAGTGCCCAGACTAGCGGGAGTGGCTACAATGAGCAGTTCTTC.

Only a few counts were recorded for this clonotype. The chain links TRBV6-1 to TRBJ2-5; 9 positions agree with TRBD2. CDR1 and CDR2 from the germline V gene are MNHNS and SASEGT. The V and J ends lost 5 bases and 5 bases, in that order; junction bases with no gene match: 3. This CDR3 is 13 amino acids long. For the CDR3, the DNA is TGTGCCAGCAGTATAGCGGGAGTCGAGACCCAGTACTTC. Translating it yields CASSIAGVETQYF.

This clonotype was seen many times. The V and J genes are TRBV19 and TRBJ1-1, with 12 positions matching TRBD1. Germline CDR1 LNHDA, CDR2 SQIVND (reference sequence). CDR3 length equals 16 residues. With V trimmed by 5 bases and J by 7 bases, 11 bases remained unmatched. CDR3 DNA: TGTGCCAGTAGTCTAACCGGGACAGGGGGCGAAGATGAAGCTTTCTTT. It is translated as CASSLTGTGGEDEAFF.

The CDR3 loop reads CASSEWGVLGAETQYF. The CDR3 coding sequence is TGTGCCAGCAGTGAATGGGGGGTTCTAGGGGCAGAGACCCAGTACTTC. The chain recombines TRBV2 with TRBJ2-5; TRBD2 might be the D (6 bases). CDR1 and CDR2 (germline): SNHLY, FYNNEI. Trimming removed 2 bases from V and 4 bases from J, with 17 bases in between. The CDR3 is 16 residues long.

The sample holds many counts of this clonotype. The CDR3, as DNA: TGTGCCAGCAGCTTAGCGGGGGCGGGGGATGGCGAGCAGTACTTC. It is translated as CASSLAGAGDGEQYF. V and J are TRBV7-8 and TRBJ2-7; possibly TRBD2 for D (7 bases). V was pared by 0 bases and J by 6 bases, with 15 bases between. Per the germline V gene, CDR1 is SGHVS and CDR2 is FQNEAQ. The CDR3 length is 15 residues.

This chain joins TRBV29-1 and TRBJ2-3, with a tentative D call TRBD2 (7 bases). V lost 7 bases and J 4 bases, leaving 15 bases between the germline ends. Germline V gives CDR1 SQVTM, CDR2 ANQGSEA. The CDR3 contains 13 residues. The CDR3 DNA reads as TGCAGCGAGCGGGAAGGGGGACCAGATACGCAGTATTTT. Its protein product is CSEREGGPDTQYF.

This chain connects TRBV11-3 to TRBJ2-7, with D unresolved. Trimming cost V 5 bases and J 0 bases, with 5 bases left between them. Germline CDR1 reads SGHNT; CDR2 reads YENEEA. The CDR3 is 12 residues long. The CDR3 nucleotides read TGTGCCAGCAGCCACAACTCCTACGAGCAGTACTTC. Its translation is CASSHNSYEQYF.

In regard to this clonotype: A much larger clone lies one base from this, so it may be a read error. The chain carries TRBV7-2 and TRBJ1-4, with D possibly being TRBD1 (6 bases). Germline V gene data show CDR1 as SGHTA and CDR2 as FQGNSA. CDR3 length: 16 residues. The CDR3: CASAQYGGRPNEKLLF. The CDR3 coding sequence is TGTGCCAGCGCCCAATACGGGGGGCGGCCTAATGAAAAACTGCTTTTT.

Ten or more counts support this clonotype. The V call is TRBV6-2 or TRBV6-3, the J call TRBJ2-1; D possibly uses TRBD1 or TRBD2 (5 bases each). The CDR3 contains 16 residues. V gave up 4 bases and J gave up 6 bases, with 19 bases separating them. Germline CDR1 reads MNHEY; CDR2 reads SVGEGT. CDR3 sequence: CASSSGSRDGFNEQFF. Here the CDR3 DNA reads TGTGCCAGCAGTTCCGGGTCCCGGGACGGGTTCAATGAGCAGTTCTTC.

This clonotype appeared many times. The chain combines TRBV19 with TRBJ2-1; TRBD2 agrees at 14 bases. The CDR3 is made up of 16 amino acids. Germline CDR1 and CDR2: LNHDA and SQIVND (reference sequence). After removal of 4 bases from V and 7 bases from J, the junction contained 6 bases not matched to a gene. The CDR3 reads CASSKRTSGGLNEQFF. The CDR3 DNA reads TGTGCCAGTAGTAAAAGGACTAGCGGGGGGTTGAATGAGCAGTTCTTC.

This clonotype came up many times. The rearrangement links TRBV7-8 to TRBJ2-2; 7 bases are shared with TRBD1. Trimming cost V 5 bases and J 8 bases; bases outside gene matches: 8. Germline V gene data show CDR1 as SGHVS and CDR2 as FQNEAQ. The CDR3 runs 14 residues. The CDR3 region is CASSPHRGSGELFF. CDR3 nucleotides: TGTGCCAGCAGCCCACACAGGGGTTCTGGGGAGCTGTTTTTT. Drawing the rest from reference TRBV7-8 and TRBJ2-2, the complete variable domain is GAGVSQSPRYKVAKRGQDVALRCDPISGHVSLFWYQQALGQGPEFLTYFQNEAQLDKSGLPSDRFFAERPEGSVSTLKIQRTQQEDSAVYLCASSPHRGSGELFFGEGSRLTVL.

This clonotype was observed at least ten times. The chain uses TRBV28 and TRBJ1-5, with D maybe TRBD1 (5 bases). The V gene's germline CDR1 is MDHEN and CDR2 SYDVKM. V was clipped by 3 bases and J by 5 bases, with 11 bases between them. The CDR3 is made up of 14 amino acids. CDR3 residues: CASSLGLLHQPQHF. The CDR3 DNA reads TGTGCCAGCAGTTTGGGGCTCTTACATCAGCCCCAGCATTTT. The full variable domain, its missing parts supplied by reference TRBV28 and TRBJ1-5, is DVKVTQSSRYLVKRTGEKVFLECVQDMDHENMFWYRQDPGLGLRLIYFSYDVKMKEKGDIPEGYSVSREKKERFSLILESASTNQTSMYLCASSLGLLHQPQHFGDGTRLSIL.

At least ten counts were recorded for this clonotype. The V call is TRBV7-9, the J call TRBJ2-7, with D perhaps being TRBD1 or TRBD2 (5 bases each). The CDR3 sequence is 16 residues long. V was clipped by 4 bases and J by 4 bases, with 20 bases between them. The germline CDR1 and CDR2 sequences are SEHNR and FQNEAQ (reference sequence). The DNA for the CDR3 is TGTGCCAGCAGCTCCATCCCGGGACGGGGCGTTTACGAGCAGTACTTC. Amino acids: CASSSIPGRGVYEQYF.

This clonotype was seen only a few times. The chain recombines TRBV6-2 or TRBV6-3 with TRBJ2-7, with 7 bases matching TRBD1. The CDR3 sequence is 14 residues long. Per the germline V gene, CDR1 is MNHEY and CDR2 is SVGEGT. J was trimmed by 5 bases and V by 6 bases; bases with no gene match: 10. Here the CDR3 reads CASRLPGQNDEQYF. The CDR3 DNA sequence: TGTGCCAGCAGACTACCGGGACAGAACGACGAGCAGTACTTC.

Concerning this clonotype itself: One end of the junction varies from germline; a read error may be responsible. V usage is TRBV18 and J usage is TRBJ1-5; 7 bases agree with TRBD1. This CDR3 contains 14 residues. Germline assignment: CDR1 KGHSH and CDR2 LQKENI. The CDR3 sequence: CANSPRDRDQPQHF. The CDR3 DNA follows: TGTGCCAACTCACCACGTGACAGGGACCAGCCCCAGCATTTT. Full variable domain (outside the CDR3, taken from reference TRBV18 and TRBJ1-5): NAGVMQNPRHLVRRRGQEARLRCSPMKGHSHVYWYRQLPEEGLKFMVYLQKENIIDESGMPKERFSAEFPKEGPSILRIQQVVRGDSAAYFCANSPRDRDQPQHFGDGTRLSIL.

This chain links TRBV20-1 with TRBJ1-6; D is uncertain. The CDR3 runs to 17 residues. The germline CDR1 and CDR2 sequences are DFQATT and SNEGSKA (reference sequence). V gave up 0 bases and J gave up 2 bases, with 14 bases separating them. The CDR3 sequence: CSARDSGRNTYNSPLHF. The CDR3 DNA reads TGCAGTGCTAGAGATTCCGGGCGGAATACCTATAATTCACCCCTCCACTTT.

DNA for the CDR3: TGTGCCAGCAGCCAGCACAGCACTTTATCCTACGAGCAGTACTTC. This sequence encodes CASSQHSTLSYEQYF. The V and J genes are TRBV14 and TRBJ2-7; no definite D call. Trimming removed 3 bases at V and 1 base at J, with 13 bases between. The CDR3 consists of 15 residues. Germline CDR1 reads SGHDN; CDR2 reads FVKESK.

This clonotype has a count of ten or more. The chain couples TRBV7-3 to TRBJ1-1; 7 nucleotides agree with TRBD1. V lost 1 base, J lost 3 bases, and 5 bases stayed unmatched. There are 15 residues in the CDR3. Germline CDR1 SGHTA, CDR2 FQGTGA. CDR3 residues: CASSLNGQDYTEAFF. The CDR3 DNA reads TGTGCCAGCAGCTTAAATGGACAGGACTACACTGAAGCTTTCTTT.

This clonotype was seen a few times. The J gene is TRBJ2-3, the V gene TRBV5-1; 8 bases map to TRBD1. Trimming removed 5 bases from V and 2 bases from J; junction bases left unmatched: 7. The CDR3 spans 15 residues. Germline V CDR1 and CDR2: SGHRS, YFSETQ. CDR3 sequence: CASRRTGIFTDTQYF. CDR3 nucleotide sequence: TGCGCCAGCAGACGGACAGGGATTTTCACAGATACGCAGTATTTT.

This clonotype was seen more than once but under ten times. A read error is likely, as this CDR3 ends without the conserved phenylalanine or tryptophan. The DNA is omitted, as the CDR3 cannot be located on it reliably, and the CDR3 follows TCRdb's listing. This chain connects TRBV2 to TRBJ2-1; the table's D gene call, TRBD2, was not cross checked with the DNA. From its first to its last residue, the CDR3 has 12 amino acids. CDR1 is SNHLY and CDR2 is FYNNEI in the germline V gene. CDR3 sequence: CASSEVSGTSLV.